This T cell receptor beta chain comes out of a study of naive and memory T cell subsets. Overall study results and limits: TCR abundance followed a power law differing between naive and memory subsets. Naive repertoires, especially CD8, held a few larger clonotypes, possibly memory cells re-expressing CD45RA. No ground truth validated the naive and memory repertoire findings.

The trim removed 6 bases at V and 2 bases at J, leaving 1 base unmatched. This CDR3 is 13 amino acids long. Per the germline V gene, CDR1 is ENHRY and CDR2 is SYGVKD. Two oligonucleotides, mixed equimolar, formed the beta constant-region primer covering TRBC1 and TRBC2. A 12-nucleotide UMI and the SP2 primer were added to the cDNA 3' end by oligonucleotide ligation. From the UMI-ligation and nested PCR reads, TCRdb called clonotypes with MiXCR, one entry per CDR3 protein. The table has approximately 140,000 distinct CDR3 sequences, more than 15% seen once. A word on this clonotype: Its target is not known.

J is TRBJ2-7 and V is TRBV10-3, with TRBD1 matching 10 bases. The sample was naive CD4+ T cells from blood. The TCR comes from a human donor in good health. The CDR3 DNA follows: TGTGCCATCAGGGGGACAGGGGCCTACGAGCAGTACTTC. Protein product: CAIRGTGAYEQYF.